A selection of T cell receptor beta chains follows, all from one sample in a study of spatial heterogeneity in lung cancer. MiXCR, applied by TCRdb to the 5' RACE reads, yields one record per CDR3 protein. The sample shows some 34,000 distinct CDR3 sequences, 7% to 7.5% of them seen only once. The specimen comprised PBMCs, sampled at surgery. The receptors derive from a female donor with early-stage non-small cell lung cancer. The CDR3 runs from the conserved cysteine through the conserved F or W. The D gene is left open where the match is weak. Clone size, where shown, is once, few, many, or a class for clones that have expanded.

V gene	D gene	clone size	J gene	CDR3 DNA	CDR3 protein
TRBV30	NA	NA	TRBJ1-2	TGTGCCTGGGGCCAGAATTCTAACTATGGCTACACCTTC	CAWGQNSNYGYTF
TRBV7-2	NA	many	TRBJ2-5	TGTGCCAGCAGCTTGGTAAAGGGGACCCAGTACTTC	CASSLVKGTQYF
TRBV20-1	TRBD1	few	TRBJ1-2	TGCAGTGCGGGACAGGGGGCATTAAAGGACTATGGCTACACCTTC	CSAGQGALKDYGYTF
TRBV5-1	NA	NA	TRBJ1-2	TGCGCCAGCAGCAGGGAACCCCCGGGGGGCGCAGACTATGGCTACACCTTC	CASSREPPGGADYGYTF
TRBV20-1	NA	few	TRBJ1-2	TGCAGTGCTAGTTCCGGGACGAACTATGGCTACACCTTC	CSASSGTNYGYTF
TRBV11-3	NA	few	TRBJ1-6	TGTGCCAGCAGCTTAAACGGGGATTCACCCCTCCACTTT	CASSLNGDSPLHF
TRBV12-3/TRBV12-4	TRBD2	NA	TRBJ2-5	TGTGCCAGCAGTTTAAACCCGGCTAGCGGGGGGGCCGCGAAGACCCAGTACTTC	CASSLNPASGGAAKTQYF
TRBV9	NA	NA	TRBJ2-3	TGTGCCAGCAGCGCCTCCCTGCCGGGACACGGCACAGATACGCAGTATTTT	CASSASLPGHGTDTQYF
TRBV20-1	NA	NA	TRBJ2-3	TGCAGTGCTAGGCCGAGGTATAGTTACACTACAGATACGCAGTATTTT	CSARPRYSYTTDTQYF
TRBV5-6	NA	few	TRBJ2-5	TGTGCCAGCAGGTCGGTGGGGGCAGAGACCCAGTACTTC	CASRSVGAETQYF
TRBV5-1	TRBD2	NA	TRBJ2-5	TGCGCCAGCAGCCAACGACTTACGCGGGGGGAAGAGACCCAGTACTTC	CASSQRLTRGEETQYF
TRBV25-1	TRBD2	many	TRBJ2-2	TGTGCCAGCAGTGAGGAGGTGCTAGCGGGCCTCGCGAACACCGGGGAGCTGTTTTTT	CASSEEVLAGLANTGELFF
TRBV7-6	NA	many	TRBJ1-1	TGTGCCAGCAGCTTAGGAGGAGGGATGGACACTGAAGCTTTCTTT	CASSLGGGMDTEAFF
TRBV6-2/TRBV6-3	NA	medium-sized	TRBJ2-7	TGTGCCAGCAGAAACTGGGGGCCAGGGTACGAGCAGTACTTC	CASRNWGPGYEQYF
TRBV20-1	TRBD2	many	TRBJ2-1	TGCAGTGCTAGAGCGGGGGGGAATGAGCAGTTCTTC	CSARAGGNEQFF
TRBV21-1	NA	few	TRBJ2-5	TGTGCCAGCAGCCGGGACTCTTGCGAGACCCAGTACTTC	CASSRDSCETQYF
TRBV11-2	TRBD1	many	TRBJ2-1	TGTGCCAGCAGCCTGGTGACAGGGGATGAGCAGTTCTTC	CASSLVTGDEQFF
TRBV19	NA	many	TRBJ2-1	TGTGCCAGTAGTATAGGACTTTTTTATGAGCAGTTCTTC	CASSIGLFYEQFF
TRBV20-1	TRBD2	few	TRBJ2-1	TGCAGTGCTAGGGTCTATAGCGGGGGGGCCAATGAGCAGTTCTTC	CSARVYSGGANEQFF
TRBV5-1	NA	few	TRBJ2-5	TGCGCCAGCAGCCCGGATGGAAGGGGGAGAGGGGAGACCCAGTACTTC	CASSPDGRGRGETQYF
TRBV5-1	NA	many	TRBJ2-5	TGCGCCAGCAGCTTGAAAAGTTTGGGGGAGACCCAGTACTTC	CASSLKSLGETQYF
TRBV29-1	TRBD2	NA	TRBJ2-7	TGCAGCGTTGATTCTGGGTTAGCGGGAGTCGACGAGCAGTACTTC	CSVDSGLAGVDEQYF
TRBV2	TRBD2	many	TRBJ2-2	TGTGCCAGCTCGAGGCAGCGGGAGTTTTCTGGGGAGCTGTTTTTT	CASSRQREFSGELFF
TRBV2	TRBD1	NA	TRBJ2-2	TGTGCCAGCAGTGGAGAGACAGGGCCGAACACCGGGGAGCTGTTTTTT	CASSGETGPNTGELFF
TRBV20-1	NA	few	TRBJ1-6	TGCAGTGCTGGAGCCGGGCTCTATAATTCACCCCTCCACTTT	CSAGAGLYNSPLHF
TRBV15	NA	many	TRBJ2-1	TGTGCCACCAGACTACCCGAGCCGGGACTCCACAATGAGCAGTTCTTC	CATRLPEPGLHNEQFF
TRBV13	NA	many	TRBJ2-7	TGTGCCAGCAGCTCCGGAGGGACCGGGAGGTACTTC	CASSSGGTGRYF
TRBV11-1	NA	many	TRBJ2-3	TGTGCCAGCAGCCCCTGGCAGTGGGTTAAGGGTGATACGCAGTATTTT	CASSPWQWVKGDTQYF
TRBV14	NA	many	TRBJ2-2	TGTGCCAGCAGCCAAGACGGCTTAGCGGCGAACACCGGGGAGCTGTTTTTT	CASSQDGLAANTGELFF
TRBV24-1	NA	NA	TRBJ2-2	TGTGCCACCAGTGACCCGAACACCGGGGCGCTGTTTTTT	CATSDPNTGALFF
TRBV11-2	NA	many	TRBJ1-2	TGTGCCAGCAGCCCCATCAGGGACAAAACGGGCTACACCTTC	CASSPIRDKTGYTF
TRBV5-1	TRBD1	many	TRBJ2-5	TGCGCCAGCGCCTCCGGGACAGTCCAAGAGACCCAGTACTTC	CASASGTVQETQYF
TRBV7-8	TRBD2	few	TRBJ2-3	TGTGCCAGCAGCTTATTAGGAATGGCGGGAGGGCCCGGAGATACGCAGTATTTT	CASSLLGMAGGPGDTQYF
TRBV5-1	NA	few	TRBJ2-5	TGCGCCAGCAGCTTGGCTTTTGGGGGCCAAGAGACCCAGTACTTC	CASSLAFGGQETQYF
TRBV27	NA	few	TRBJ1-6	TGTGCCAGCAGTTCCCGTACCGGACGGAGAAATTCACCCCTCCACTTT	CASSSRTGRRNSPLHF
TRBV20-1	NA	many	TRBJ2-2	TGCAGTGCTAGTGGAGGGACACCCACCGGGGAGCTGTTTTTT	CSASGGTPTGELFF
TRBV14	NA	few	TRBJ2-1	TGTGCCAGCAGCCAAGATCAAATGAGGAATGAGCAGTTCTTC	CASSQDQMRNEQFF
TRBV7-9	NA	many	TRBJ1-1	TGTGCCAGCAGCCTCATAGGACGGTTGAACACTGAAGCTTTCTTT	CASSLIGRLNTEAFF
TRBV7-9	NA	few	TRBJ2-7	TGTGCCAGCAGCTTAGGGGACATAGTTGTGTTCGAGCAGTACTTC	CASSLGDIVVFEQYF
TRBV3-1	NA	NA	TRBJ2-1	TGTGCCAGCAGCCAAGGTACACAGAACCACAATGAGCAGTTCTTC	CASSQGTQNHNEQFF
TRBV14	TRBD1	many	TRBJ2-7	TGTGCCAGCAGCCAAGTCAACAGGGGTAGGCACGAGCAGTACTTC	CASSQVNRGRHEQYF
TRBV12-3/TRBV12-4	TRBD2	NA	TRBJ2-5	TGTGCCAGCAGTTTATTAGCGGGGGTCAGGGAGACCCAGTACTTC	CASSLLAGVRETQYF
TRBV28	NA	many	TRBJ2-1	TGTGCCAGCAGTTTACGGGGGCGCGACAATGAGCAGTTCTTC	CASSLRGRDNEQFF
TRBV20-1	NA	NA	TRBJ2-5	TGCAGTGCTAGTACTGCAGAGACCCAGTACTTC	CSASTAETQYF
TRBV11-2	NA	many	TRBJ1-5	TGTGCCAGCAGCTTAGAACCCGGGAATCAGCCCCAGCATTTT	CASSLEPGNQPQHF
TRBV30	NA	NA	TRBJ2-3	TGTGCCGTGGATCGTAGTACAGATACGCAGTATTTT	CAVDRSTDTQYF
TRBV2	TRBD2	NA	TRBJ2-7	TGTGCCAGCAGTGAAGAGGGACTAGCGGGAGCCTACGAGCAGTACTTC	CASSEEGLAGAYEQYF
TRBV6-5	TRBD1	many	TRBJ2-3	TGTGCCAGCAGTCGGGGACAGGGGGCCTCGGGGGATACGCAGTATTTT	CASSRGQGASGDTQYF
TRBV12-3/TRBV12-4	NA	many	TRBJ2-5	TGTGCCAGCAGAATGTCGGCAATGGGGGGACAGACCCAGTACTTC	CASRMSAMGGQTQYF
TRBV29-1	TRBD2	many	TRBJ2-3	TGCAGCGTGAGCGGGAGTGGCACAGATACGCAGTATTTT	CSVSGSGTDTQYF
TRBV6-2/TRBV6-3	NA	NA	TRBJ2-5	TGTGCCAGCAGTCCCCCCGGGATCGGTCAGGAGACCCAGTACTTC	CASSPPGIGQETQYF
TRBV20-1	NA	medium-sized	TRBJ2-1	TGCAGTGCTAGGGACTACCGGTCTCGGTACAATGAGCAGTTCTTC	CSARDYRSRYNEQFF
TRBV5-1	TRBD2	many	TRBJ2-5	TGCGCCAGCAGCCCGGCCCTAGCGGGTGGAGAGACCCAGTACTTC	CASSPALAGGETQYF
TRBV2	NA	few	TRBJ1-2	TGTGCCAGCAGTGCGGCGGGGAACTATGGCTACACCTTC	CASSAAGNYGYTF